The next 11 T cell receptor beta chains were all read from a single sample in a study of blood T cell repertoires in COVID-19. Profiled with immunoSEQ multiplex PCR; TCRdb holds only in-frame clones, not every one. The sample has tens of thousands of clones; roughly 80% are singletons. The sequencing sample was made of peripheral blood. The receptors shown here come from a man in his sixties with acute or convalescent COVID-19.

The V call is TRBV12-5, the J call TRBJ1-1; 7 positions match TRBD1. The ends lost 6 bases at V and 0 bases at J; junction bases unmatched: 1. CDR1 is LGHNT and CDR2 is FRNRAP in the germline V gene. This CDR3 has 13 amino acids. Here the CDR3 DNA reads TGTGCTAGTGGACAGGGGATGAACACTGAAGCTTTCTTT. Encoded protein: CASGQGMNTEAFF.

The chain carries TRBV7-2 and TRBJ1-2, with D possibly TRBD1 on 6 matching bases. This CDR3 has 13 residues. Between the trimmed V and J ends, which lost 5 bases and 13 bases, there was a span of 20 bases. The germline gives CDR1 SGHTA, CDR2 FQGNSA. This chain's CDR3 is CASSADIGGISTF. The CDR3 nucleotides read TGTGCCAGCAGCGCAGATATAGGGGGAATTTCCACCTTC.

This clone was picked up one time. The rearrangement joins TRBV27 to TRBJ1-2, with TRBD1 matching 10 bases. Germline CDR1 reads MNHEY; CDR2 reads SMNVEV (reference sequence). CDR3 length equals 16 residues. Losses at the gene ends were 6 bases for V and 4 bases for J; bases not matched to a gene: 11. The CDR3 nucleotides read TGTGCCAGCAGCAGGGACAGGGGTTTTTCACTCTATGGCTACACCTTC. It codes for CASSRDRGFSLYGYTF.

This clone was detected a few times. V and J are TRBV21-1 and TRBJ1-2; the D call TRBD1 from the table was never checked on the DNA. TRBV21-1 is deemed a pseudogene. The CDR3 consists of 14 residues. The CDR3 is CASSREDREQGYTF. The CDR3 DNA sequence: TGTGCCAGCAGCAGGGAGGACAGGGAACAGGGCTACACCTTC.

The chain is built from TRBV25-1 and TRBJ1-1; 8 bases are a match to TRBD1. This CDR3 has 13 amino acids. Germline CDR1 and CDR2: MGHDK and SYGVNS. V shed 11 bases, J shed 6 bases, and the junction held 11 bases outside the gene matches. The DNA for the CDR3 is TGTGCCGCCGGACAGGGAACTAGGTCTGAAGCTTTCTTT. Translated: CAAGQGTRSEAFF.

The CDR3 spells CASGKGQSMAVTF. Written as DNA, the CDR3 is TGTGCTAGTGGCAAGGGACAGTCTATGGCAGTCACCTTC. The chain uses TRBV12-5 and TRBJ1-2, with TRBD1 matching 7 bases. V lost 6 bases to trimming and J lost 13 bases; unmatched junction nucleotides: 14. Germline CDR1 reads LGHNT; CDR2 reads FRNRAP. This CDR3 contains 13 residues.

The chain is built from TRBV12-3 or TRBV12-4 and TRBJ2-5; no firm D call. V lost 6 bases and J 4 bases, leaving 9 bases between the germline ends. This CDR3 is 12 amino acids long. As DNA, the CDR3 is TGTGCCAGCAGAGCCGGGTCAGAGACCCAGTACTTC. The encoded protein is CASRAGSETQYF.

The gene calls are TRBV29-1 and TRBJ2-1; possibly TRBD1 for D (6 bases). Germline loops: CDR1 SQVTM, CDR2 ANQGSEA. Trimming left V 2 bases short and J 6 bases short, with 17 bases between. The CDR3 loop spans 15 amino acids. CDR3: CSVEIHREGSNEQFF. DNA for the CDR3: TGCAGCGTTGAAATTCACAGGGAAGGGAGCAATGAGCAGTTCTTC.

The V and J genes are TRBV10-3 and TRBJ1-1; 8 bases map to TRBD1. Germline CDR1 is ENHRY and CDR2 is SYGVKD. This CDR3 is built from 15 residues. Unmatched junction bases numbered 3, after V lost 2 bases and J lost 1 base. DNA for the CDR3: TGTGCCATCAGTGAGGCGGGACAGGCGAACACTGAAGCTTTCTTT. This encodes CAISEAGQANTEAFF.

The rearrangement joins TRBV6-2 or TRBV6-3 to TRBJ1-2; TRBD1 is a possible D gene (5 bases). The germline V and J ends were trimmed by 2 bases and 7 bases, with 14 bases remaining between them. Germline CDR1 is MNHEY and CDR2 is SVGEGT. The CDR3 sequence is 14 residues long. The CDR3 loop reads CASSYGGGASGYTF. The CDR3 bases are TGTGCCAGCAGTTACGGTGGAGGGGCTTCTGGCTACACCTTC.

The chain recombines TRBV29-1 with TRBJ2-7; no clear D gene. Per the germline V gene, CDR1 is SQVTM and CDR2 is ANQGSEA. V was shortened by 0 bases and J by 1 base, with 10 bases between the two germline ends. CDR3 length equals 14 residues. CDR3 DNA sequence: TGCAGCGTTGAAGATCCCCCGGGTTCCTACGAGCAGTACTTC. It specifies CSVEDPPGSYEQYF.